The sequence of this T cell receptor (beta chain) was determined in a study of post-analysis software for immune sequencing data. Points from the study as a whole: In patients, TRBV5-6, TRBV5-1 and TRBV20-1 belonged to roughly five TRBV segments found more frequently than in controls. F-measure co-clustering was strong for batch-matched samples.

This clonotype was recorded once. Its antigen is currently unknown. Built from TCR beta cDNA, the libraries had unique molecular identifiers in them. It was from roughly 1 to 10 million T cells that roughly 0.5 million cDNA molecules came. TCRdb used MiXCR to reprocess the PCR reads, holding one entry per CDR3 protein. The profile covers 350,000 to 450,000 distinct CDR3 sequences, with approximately 39% appearing a single time and approximately 7.7% taken by the ten largest. Germline V CDR1 and CDR2: SGHAT, FQNNGV. CDR3 length: 15 residues. Deletions cut 3 bases from V and 4 bases from J, with 13 bases between.

Sequencing was carried out using blood. The origin of this receptor is a girl aged 2 to 10 with multiple sclerosis. The rearrangement links TRBV11-2 to TRBJ1-5, with a weak D call TRBD1 (6 bases). Here the CDR3 reads CASSFTAGANQPQHF. For the CDR3, the DNA is TGTGCCAGCAGCTTCACAGCAGGGGCGAATCAGCCCCAGCATTTT.